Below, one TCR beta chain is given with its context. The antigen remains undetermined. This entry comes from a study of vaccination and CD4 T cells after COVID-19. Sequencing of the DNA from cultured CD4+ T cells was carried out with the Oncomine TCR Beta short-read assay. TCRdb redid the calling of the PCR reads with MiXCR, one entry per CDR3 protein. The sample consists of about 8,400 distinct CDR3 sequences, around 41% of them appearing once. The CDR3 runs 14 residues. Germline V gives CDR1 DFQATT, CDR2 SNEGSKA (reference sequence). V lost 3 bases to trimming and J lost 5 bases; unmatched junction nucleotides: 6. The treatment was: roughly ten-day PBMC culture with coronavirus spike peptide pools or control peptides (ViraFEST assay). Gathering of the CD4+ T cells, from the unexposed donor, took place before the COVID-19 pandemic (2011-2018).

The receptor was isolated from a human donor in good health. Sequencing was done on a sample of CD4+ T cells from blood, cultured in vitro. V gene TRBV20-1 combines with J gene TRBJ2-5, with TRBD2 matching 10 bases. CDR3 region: CSARSSGGPETQYF. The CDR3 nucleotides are TGCAGTGCTAGGTCTAGCGGGGGACCGGAGACCCAGTACTTC.